This T cell receptor (beta chain) appears in the sequencing data of a study of shared clonotypes between healthy human individuals (dated by TCRdb to between 2020 and 2021). Describing the broader study: Three men and a couple of women, aged 18 to 49 years, made up the cohort. Libraries were prepared and TCR repertoires were sequenced by different laboratories using diverse techniques, in order to increase sequencing depth and limit assay-specific biases. Per donor, leukapheresis produced somewhere between about 0.94 and 9 billion PBMCs. To estimate repertoire size and how much clonotype sharing occurs between individuals, the study deeply sequenced the blood TCR repertoires of five healthy adults. What the research found in general, with its limitations: Pairwise subsampling indicated that sequencing depth was expected to affect the degree of clonotype sharing among donors. Only blood was sampled, and tissue TCR repertoires likely differ from those in blood. Because the study included a small number of donors, the genetic and exposure-history diversity represented was limited.

A distance of 8 bases separates the germline ends of V and J, which lose 3 bases and 0 bases respectively. Including cysteine and phenylalanine, the CDR3 has 14 amino acids. Only the CDR3 DNA stays, 42 bases, in frame from base 1. From the germline V gene, CDR1 is MDHEN and CDR2 is SYDVKM. Healthy HIV-negative adults with no recently reported acute infections or vaccinations were included as donors. Every donor was a Caucasian adult living in Nashville, Tennessee, USA. For unsorted samples, 75 million to 90 million PBMCs were counted and genomic DNA was extracted with the QIAamp DNA Blood Mini kit. Blood was collected by leukapheresis, and PBMCs were isolated by Ficoll-Histopaque density gradient centrifugation and then cryopreserved in liquid nitrogen vapor phase. Using the deep immunoSEQ assay, TCR CDR3 regions were amplified from genomic DNA by multiplex PCR. Extracted genomic DNA from each cell subset was spread evenly across all wells of several immunoSEQ 96-well plates, with each plate serving as a replicate. Each replicate PCR for unsorted PBMC received roughly 300 ng genomic DNA, equal to about 30,000 T cell genomes. Genomic DNA from unsorted PBMC was sequenced over ten immunoSEQ deep assay plates. The purified libraries were quantified using a Qubit 3.0 fluorometer, sized with a Bioanalyzer 2100, and then quantified again using the KAPA Library Quantification kit. A separate single-read 150-cycle Illumina NextSeq 550 flow cell was used to sequence each immunoSEQ 96-well plate. The original methods were these. Because the immunoSEQ output included only junctional sequences and no quality scores, the filtering could not be the same as the filtering used for full-length reads. To assign V/J genes and CDR3, sequences were annotated against IMGT germline references using PyIR, a Python wrapper for IgBLAST v1.9. Any read was removed if the V/J assignment was weak (E-value above 1e-6), the CDR3 was missing, or the read contained stop codons, out-of-frame junctions, or ambiguous translated residues. V3J clonotypes were defined as sequences sharing the same inferred V gene, J gene, and CDR3 amino acid sequence. The percentage overlap between two repertoires was calculated by dividing the number of shared unique clonotypes by the size of the smaller repertoire. RTK rarefaction, the Chao1 estimator, and Recon v2.1 estimates of unobserved clonotypes were used to assess repertoire richness. The table was pulled from immuneACCESS by TCRdb, which kept in-frame rearrangements only. Such tables lose some clones; where checked, under half of the loss comes from unresolved V genes, and the rest has no known cause. V and J calls and clone size come straight from that table; D and trimming were deduced from the DNA. Here the sample has some 500,000 clones; approximately 79% occur a single time. The ten largest account for more than 10% of the sample.

As to this clone: The target of this receptor is not known. Base quality data are lacking; no much larger clone is found one base away.

Sequenced material: PBMCs. This clonotype originated in a woman aged 35 to 49 in good health. Some clones in this sample may be carry-over from other donors' samples. The chain was built from TRBV28 and TRBJ1-1, with the D gene too uncertain to name. Here the CDR3 is given as CASSFFPMNTEAFF. The DNA sequence follows: TGTGCCAGCAGTTTTTTCCCGATGAACACTGAAGCTTTCTTT. This CDR3, with the reference TRBV28 and TRBJ1-1 proteins standing in past its ends, gives the full variable domain DVKVTQSSRYLVKRTGEKVFLECVQDMDHENMFWYRQDPGLGLRLIYFSYDVKMKEKGDIPEGYSVSREKKERFSLILESASTNQTSMYLCASSFFPMNTEAFFGQGTRLTVV.